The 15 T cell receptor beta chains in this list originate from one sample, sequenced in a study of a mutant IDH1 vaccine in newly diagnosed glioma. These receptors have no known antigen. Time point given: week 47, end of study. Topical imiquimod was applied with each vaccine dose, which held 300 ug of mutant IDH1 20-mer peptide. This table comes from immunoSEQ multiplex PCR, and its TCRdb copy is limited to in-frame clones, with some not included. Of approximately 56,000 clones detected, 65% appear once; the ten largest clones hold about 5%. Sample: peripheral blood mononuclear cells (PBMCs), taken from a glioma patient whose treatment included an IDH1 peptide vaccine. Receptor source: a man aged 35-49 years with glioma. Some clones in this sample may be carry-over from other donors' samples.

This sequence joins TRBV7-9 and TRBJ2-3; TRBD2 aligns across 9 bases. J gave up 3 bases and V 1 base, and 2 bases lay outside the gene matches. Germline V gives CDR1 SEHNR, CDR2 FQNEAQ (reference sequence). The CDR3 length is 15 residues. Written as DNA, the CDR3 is TGTGCCAGCAGCTTAGGCGGGGGGGATACAGATACGCAGTATTTT. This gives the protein CASSLGGGDTDTQYF.

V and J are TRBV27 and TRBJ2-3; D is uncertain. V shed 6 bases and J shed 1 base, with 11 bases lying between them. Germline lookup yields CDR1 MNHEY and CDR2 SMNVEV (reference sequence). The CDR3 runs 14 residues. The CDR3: CASRYRVGTDTQYF. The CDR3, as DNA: TGTGCCAGCAGATACCGAGTTGGCACAGATACGCAGTATTTT.

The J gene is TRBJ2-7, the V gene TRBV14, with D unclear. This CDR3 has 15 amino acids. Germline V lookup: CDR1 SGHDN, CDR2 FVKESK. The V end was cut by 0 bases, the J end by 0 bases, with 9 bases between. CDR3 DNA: TGTGCCAGCAGCCAAGACACCCTCTCCTCCTACGAGCAGTACTTC. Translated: CASSQDTLSSYEQYF.

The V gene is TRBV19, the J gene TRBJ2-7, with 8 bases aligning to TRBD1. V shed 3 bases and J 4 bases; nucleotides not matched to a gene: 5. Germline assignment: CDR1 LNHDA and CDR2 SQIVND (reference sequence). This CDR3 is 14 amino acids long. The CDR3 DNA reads TGTGCCAGTAGTATTGGGCAGGGGGCGTACGAGCAGTACTTC. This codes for CASSIGQGAYEQYF.

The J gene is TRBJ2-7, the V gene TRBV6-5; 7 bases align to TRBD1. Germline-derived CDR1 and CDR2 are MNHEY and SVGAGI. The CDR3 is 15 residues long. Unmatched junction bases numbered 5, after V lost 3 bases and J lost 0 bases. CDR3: CASSYTTGSSYEQYF. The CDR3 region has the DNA TGTGCCAGCAGTTATACGACAGGGAGCTCCTACGAGCAGTACTTC.

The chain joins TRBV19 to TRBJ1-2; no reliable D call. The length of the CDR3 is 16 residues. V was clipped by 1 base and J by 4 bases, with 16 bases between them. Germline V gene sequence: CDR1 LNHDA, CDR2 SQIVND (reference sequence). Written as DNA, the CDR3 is TGTGCCAGTAGTATAGGGGCCGGCACCGTTAGCTATGGCTACACCTTC. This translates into CASSIGAGTVSYGYTF.

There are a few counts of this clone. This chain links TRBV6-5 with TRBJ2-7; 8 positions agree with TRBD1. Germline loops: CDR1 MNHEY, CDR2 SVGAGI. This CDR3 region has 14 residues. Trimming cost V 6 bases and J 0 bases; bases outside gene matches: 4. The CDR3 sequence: CASRVGQGSYEQYF. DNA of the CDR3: TGTGCCAGCAGAGTAGGACAGGGCTCCTACGAGCAGTACTTC.

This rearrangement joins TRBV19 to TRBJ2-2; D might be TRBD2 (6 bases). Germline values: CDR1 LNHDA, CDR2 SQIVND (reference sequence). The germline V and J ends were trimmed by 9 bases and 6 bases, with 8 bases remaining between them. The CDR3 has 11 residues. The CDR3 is CASSGAGELFF. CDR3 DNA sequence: TGTGCCAGCTCGGGGGCCGGGGAGCTGTTTTTT.

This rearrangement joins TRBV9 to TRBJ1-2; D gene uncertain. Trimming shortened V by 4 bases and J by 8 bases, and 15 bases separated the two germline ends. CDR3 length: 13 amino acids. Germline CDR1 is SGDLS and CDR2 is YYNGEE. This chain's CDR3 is CASSPTGPRGYTF. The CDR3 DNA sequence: TGTGCCAGCAGCCCAACCGGGCCTAGGGGCTACACCTTC.

CDR3 amino acids: CASSTLTGGPNIQYF. CDR3 coding DNA: TGTGCCAGCAGCACGTTGACAGGGGGCCCGAACATTCAGTACTTC. The J gene is TRBJ2-4, the V gene TRBV11-2; 10 bases are a match to TRBD1. The V gene end was trimmed by 5 bases and the J gene end by 7 bases; junction bases not matched to a gene: 8. Germline loops: CDR1 SGHAT, CDR2 FQNNGV. CDR3 length: 15 amino acids.

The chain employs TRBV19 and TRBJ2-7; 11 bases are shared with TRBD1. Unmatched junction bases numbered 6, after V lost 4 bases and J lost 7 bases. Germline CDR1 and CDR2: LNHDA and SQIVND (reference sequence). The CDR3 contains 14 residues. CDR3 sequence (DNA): TGTGCCAGTAGTACGGGACAGGGGGTGGAGGAGCAGTACTTC. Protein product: CASSTGQGVEEQYF.

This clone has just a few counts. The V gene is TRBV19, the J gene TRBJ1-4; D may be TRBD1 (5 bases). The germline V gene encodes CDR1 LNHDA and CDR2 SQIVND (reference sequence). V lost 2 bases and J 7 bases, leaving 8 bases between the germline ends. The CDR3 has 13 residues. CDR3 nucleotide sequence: TGTGCCAGTAGTATATTCAGGGCTGAAAAACTGTTTTTT. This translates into CASSIFRAEKLFF.

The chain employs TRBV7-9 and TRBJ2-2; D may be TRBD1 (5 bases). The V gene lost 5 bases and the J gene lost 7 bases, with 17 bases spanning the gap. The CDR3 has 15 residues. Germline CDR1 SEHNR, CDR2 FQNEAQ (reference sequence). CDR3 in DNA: TGTGCCAGCAGCCTCAACAGGCCCTCCGGCGGGGAGCTGTTTTTT. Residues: CASSLNRPSGGELFF.

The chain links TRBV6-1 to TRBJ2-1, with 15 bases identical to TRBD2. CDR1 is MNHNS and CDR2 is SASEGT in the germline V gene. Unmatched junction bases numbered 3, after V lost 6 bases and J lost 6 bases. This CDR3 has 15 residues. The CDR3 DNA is TGTGCCAGCAGGGCGGGACTAGCGGGGGGCAATGAGCAGTTCTTC. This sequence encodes CASRAGLAGGNEQFF.

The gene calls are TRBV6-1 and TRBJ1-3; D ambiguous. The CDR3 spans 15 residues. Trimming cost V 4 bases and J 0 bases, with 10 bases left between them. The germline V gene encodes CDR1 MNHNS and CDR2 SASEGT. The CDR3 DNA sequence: TGTGCCAGCAGTGTGGTGAGAGACTCTGGAAACACCATATATTTT. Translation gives CASSVVRDSGNTIYF.